This TCR beta chain was identified in a study of T cell responses to AZD1222 COVID-19 vaccine. A word on this clone: Its antigen is not identified.

Measured with immunoSEQ multiplex PCR; TCRdb has only the in-frame clones, and not every one. The sample records more than 95,000 clones, roughly 90% being singletons. Study observations and caveats: Unmutated variant regions are reportedly the target of nearly half of TCRs that are spike-specific. Donors skewed white British and female; clonal diversity was possibly underestimated. Spike-specific TCR breadth and depth grew following two AZD1222 doses. The CD4 TCRs associated with vaccination extended across spike and predominated at 160-218 and 743-854.

V was cut by 1 base and J by 1 base, with 8 bases left in between. The germline gives CDR1 SGHDT, CDR2 YYEEEE. The CDR3 is 14 residues long. The clonotype originates from an adult in good health. This chain uses TRBV5-6 with TRBJ1-1; D is undetermined. Source: peripheral blood, taken on day 0 of AZD1222 vaccination. CDR3 in amino acids: CASSLMVGNTEAFF. The CDR3 DNA sequence: TGTGCCAGCAGCTTGATGGTCGGGAACACTGAAGCTTTCTTT.